The 3 T cell receptor beta chains below all came from one sample that was sequenced in a study of blood T cell repertoires in COVID-19. Using immunoSEQ multiplex PCR, the repertoire was profiled, and TCRdb retains in-frame clones only, with some absent. The sample has 250,000 to 350,000 clones, around 90% seen once. Sequencing input: peripheral blood. The receptors were gathered from a woman in her twenties or thirties with COVID-19, enrolled during active disease.

V is TRBV5-1 and J is TRBJ2-5, with 8 positions matching TRBD2. J was trimmed by 3 bases and V by 3 bases; bases with no gene match: 13. The CDR3 runs 17 residues. The germline CDR1 and CDR2 sequences are SGHRS and YFSETQ. In nucleotides, the CDR3 is TGCGCCAGCAGCTGCAACAAGGCGGGAGGTACTAAAGAGACCCAGTACTTC. It is translated as CASSCNKAGGTKETQYF.

About this clone: Within the sample, other DNA sequences also encode this same CDR3. The chain couples TRBV10-1 to TRBJ2-5; 11 bases agree with TRBD2. CDR1 is WNHNN, CDR2 SYGVQD, per germline (reference sequence). V shed 4 bases and J 1 base; nucleotides not matched to a gene: 2. This CDR3 spans 15 amino acids. CDR3 coding DNA: TGCGCCAGCAGTGCCCTAGCGGGAGGCCAAGAGACCCAGTACTTC. Its protein is CASSALAGGQETQYF.

V and J are TRBV6-4 and TRBJ1-2, with a tentative D call TRBD1 (5 bases). The germline V and J ends were trimmed by 6 bases and 6 bases, with 20 bases remaining between them. The CDR3 loop spans 15 amino acids. Germline V gene data show CDR1 as MRHNA and CDR2 as SNTAGT. The CDR3 spells CASRPKGAGLHGYTF. CDR3 nucleotides: TGTGCCAGCAGGCCCAAAGGAGCGGGGCTGCATGGCTACACCTTC.